This T cell receptor (beta chain) is from a study of cytomegalovirus exposure and HLA in healthy donors. The CDR3 sequence is 15 residues long. V was clipped by 0 bases and J by 6 bases; unmatched bases: 3. Germline V CDR1 and CDR2: SGHRS, YFSETQ. PCR employed 60 Vbeta and 13 Jbeta primers. Data came from immunoSEQ multiplex PCR; TCRdb stores just in-frame clones and leaves some out. The data contain some 110,000 clones, about three quarters of them singletons. The chain is built from TRBV5-1 and TRBJ2-2; 9 bases fit TRBD1. Specimen: PBMCs. The sequence came from a woman aged 18-35 years in good health and CMV-seropositive. CDR3 protein: CASSLEGQGAGELFF. The DNA for the CDR3 is TGCGCCAGCAGCTTGGAGGGACAGGGAGCCGGGGAGCTGTTTTTT.